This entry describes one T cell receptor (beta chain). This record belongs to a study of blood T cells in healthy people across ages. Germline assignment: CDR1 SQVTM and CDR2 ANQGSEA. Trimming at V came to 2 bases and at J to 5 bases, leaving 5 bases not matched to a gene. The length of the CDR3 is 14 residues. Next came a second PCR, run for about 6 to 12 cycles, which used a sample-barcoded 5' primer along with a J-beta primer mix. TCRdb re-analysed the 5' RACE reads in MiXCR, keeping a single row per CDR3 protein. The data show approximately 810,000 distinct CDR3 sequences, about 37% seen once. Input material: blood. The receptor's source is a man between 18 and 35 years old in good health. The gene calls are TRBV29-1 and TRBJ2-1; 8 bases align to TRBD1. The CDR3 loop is CSVEMGQEDNEQFF. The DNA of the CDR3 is TGCAGCGTTGAAATGGGACAGGAGGACAATGAGCAGTTCTTC.